The following is a T cell receptor beta chain sequence with its context. Its target is not known. This entry belongs to a study of OX40 agonist ivuxolimab in advanced cancers. Study-wide results and caveats: The study observed clonal expansion of CD4+ and CD8+ blood T cells by week 6 at 0.1 to 3.0 mg/kg.

Libraries were prepared by immunoSEQ multiplex PCR; TCRdb keeps only in-frame clonotypes and omits some of them. The sample lists around 51,000 clones, about four fifths seen once, with roughly 3% in the top ten. Per the germline V gene, CDR1 is KGHSH and CDR2 is LQKENI. This CDR3 contains 14 residues. V shed 0 bases and J shed 2 bases, with 7 bases lying between them. Sequenced here: CD4+ or CD8+ T cells sorted from blood, sampled in a trial of the OX40 agonist ivuxolimab. The sequence came from an adult with an advanced solid tumor such as melanoma, head and neck, liver or kidney cancer. The chain links TRBV18 to TRBJ1-1, with D uncertain. The chain's CDR3 is CASSPPAVNTEAFF. The CDR3 DNA sequence: TGTGCCAGCTCACCACCCGCGGTTAACACTGAAGCTTTCTTT.